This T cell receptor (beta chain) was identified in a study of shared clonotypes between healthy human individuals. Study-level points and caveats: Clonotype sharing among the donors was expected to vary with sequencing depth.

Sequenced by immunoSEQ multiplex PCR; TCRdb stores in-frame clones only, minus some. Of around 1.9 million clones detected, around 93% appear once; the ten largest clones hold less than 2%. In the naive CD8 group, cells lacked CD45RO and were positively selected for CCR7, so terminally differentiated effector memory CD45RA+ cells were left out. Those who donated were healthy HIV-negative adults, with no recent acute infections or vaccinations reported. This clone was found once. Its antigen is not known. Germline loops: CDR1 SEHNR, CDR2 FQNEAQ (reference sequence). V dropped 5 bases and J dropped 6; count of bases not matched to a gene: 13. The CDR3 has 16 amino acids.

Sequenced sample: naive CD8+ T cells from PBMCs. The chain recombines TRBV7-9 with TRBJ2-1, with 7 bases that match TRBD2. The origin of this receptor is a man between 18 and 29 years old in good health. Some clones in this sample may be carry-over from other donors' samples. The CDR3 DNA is TGTGCCAGCAGCACTAAGGCAGCGGGATATTTCAATGAGCAGTTCTTC. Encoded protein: CASSTKAAGYFNEQFF.